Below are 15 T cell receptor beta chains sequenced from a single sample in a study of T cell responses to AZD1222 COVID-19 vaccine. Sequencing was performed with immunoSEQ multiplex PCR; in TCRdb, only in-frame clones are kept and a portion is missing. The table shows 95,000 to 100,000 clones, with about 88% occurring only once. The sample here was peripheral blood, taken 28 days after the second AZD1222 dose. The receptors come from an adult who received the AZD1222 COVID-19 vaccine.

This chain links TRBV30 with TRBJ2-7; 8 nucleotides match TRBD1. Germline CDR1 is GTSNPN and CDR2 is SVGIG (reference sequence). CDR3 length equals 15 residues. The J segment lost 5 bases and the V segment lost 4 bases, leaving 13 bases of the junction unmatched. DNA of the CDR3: TGTGCCTGGAACCCCCCGGACAGGGAGGCTCACGAGCAGTACTTC. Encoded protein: CAWNPPDREAHEQYF.

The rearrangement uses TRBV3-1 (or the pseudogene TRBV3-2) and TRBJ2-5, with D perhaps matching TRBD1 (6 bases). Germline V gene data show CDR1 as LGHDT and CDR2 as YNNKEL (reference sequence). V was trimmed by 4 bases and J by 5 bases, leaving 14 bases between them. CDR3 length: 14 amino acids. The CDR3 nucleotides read TGTGCCAGCAGCCCGATTCTAACAGGGGAGACCCAGTACTTC. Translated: CASSPILTGETQYF.

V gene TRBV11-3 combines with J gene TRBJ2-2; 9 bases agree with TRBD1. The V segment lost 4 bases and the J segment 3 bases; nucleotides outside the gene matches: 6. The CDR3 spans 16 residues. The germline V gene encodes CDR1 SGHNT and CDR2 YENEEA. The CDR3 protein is CASSSGQGTDTGELFF. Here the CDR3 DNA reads TGTGCCAGCAGCTCAGGACAGGGGACGGACACCGGGGAGCTGTTTTTT.

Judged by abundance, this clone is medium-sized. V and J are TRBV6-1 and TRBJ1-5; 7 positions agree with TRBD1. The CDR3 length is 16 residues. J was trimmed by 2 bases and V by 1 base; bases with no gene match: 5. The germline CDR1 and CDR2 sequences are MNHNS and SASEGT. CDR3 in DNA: TGTGCCAGCAGTGAAGGATTTACAGGGGGCAATCAGCCCCAGCATTTT. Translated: CASSEGFTGGNQPQHF.

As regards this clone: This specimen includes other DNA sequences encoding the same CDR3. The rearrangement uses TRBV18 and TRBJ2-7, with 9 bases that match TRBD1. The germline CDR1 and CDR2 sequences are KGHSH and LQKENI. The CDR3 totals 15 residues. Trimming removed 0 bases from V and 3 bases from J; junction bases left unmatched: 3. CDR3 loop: CASSPPGQGVYEQYF. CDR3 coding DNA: TGTGCCAGCTCACCACCGGGACAGGGTGTCTACGAGCAGTACTTC.

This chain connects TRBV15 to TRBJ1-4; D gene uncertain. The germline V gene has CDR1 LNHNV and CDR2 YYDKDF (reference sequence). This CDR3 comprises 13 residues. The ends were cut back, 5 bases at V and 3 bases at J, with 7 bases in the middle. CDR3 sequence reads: CATSLRPNEKLFF. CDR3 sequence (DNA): TGTGCCACCAGCTTAAGACCTAATGAAAAACTGTTTTTT.

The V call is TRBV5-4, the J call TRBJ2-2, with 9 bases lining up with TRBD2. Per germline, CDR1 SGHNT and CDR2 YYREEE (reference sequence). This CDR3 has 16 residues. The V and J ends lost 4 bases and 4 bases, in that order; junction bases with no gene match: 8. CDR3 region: CASSRQREAFTGELFF. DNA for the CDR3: TGTGCCAGCAGCCGGCAGCGGGAGGCTTTCACCGGGGAGCTGTTTTTT. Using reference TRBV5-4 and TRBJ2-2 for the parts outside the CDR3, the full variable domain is ETGVTQSPTHLIKTRGQQVTLRCSSQSGHNTVSWYQQALGQGPQFIFQYYREEENGRGNFPPRFSGLQFPNYSSELNVNALELDDSALYLCASSRQREAFTGELFFGEGSRLTVL.

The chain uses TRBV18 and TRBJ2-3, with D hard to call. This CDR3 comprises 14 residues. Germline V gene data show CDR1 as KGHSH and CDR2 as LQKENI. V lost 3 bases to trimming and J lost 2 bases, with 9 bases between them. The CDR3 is CASSPLTYTDTQYF. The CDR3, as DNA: TGTGCCAGCTCACCTCTGACCTACACAGATACGCAGTATTTT.

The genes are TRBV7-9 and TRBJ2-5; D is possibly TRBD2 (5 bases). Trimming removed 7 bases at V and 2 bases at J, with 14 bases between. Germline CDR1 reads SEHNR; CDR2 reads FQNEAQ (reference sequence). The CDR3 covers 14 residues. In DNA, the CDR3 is TGTGCCAGCACCCCGGGAACTTCACAAGAGACCCAGTACTTC. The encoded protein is CASTPGTSQETQYF.

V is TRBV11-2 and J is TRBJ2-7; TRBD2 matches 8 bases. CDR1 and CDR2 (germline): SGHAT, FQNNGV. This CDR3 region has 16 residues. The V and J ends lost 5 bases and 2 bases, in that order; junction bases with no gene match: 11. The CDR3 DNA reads TGTGCCAGCAGCCCCATAGGGGGGACTAGTACCTACGAGCAGTACTTC. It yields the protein CASSPIGGTSTYEQYF. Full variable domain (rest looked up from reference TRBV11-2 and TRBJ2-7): EAGVAQSPRYKIIEKRQSVAFWCNPISGHATLYWYQQILGQGPKLLIQFQNNGVVDDSQLPKDRFSAERLKGVDSTLKIQPAKLEDSAVYLCASSPIGGTSTYEQYFGPGTRLTVT.

CDR3 in amino acids: CASTSRQGAGEKLFF. The DNA for the CDR3 is TGCGCCAGCACGAGCCGACAGGGGGCGGGAGAAAAACTGTTTTTT. The rearrangement uses TRBV10-2 and TRBJ1-4, with 10 bases fitting TRBD1. The junction had 10 bases not matched to a gene; V was cut back by 7 bases and J by 8 bases. This CDR3 spans 15 amino acids. Germline V gene lookup returns CDR1 WSHSY and CDR2 SAAADI.

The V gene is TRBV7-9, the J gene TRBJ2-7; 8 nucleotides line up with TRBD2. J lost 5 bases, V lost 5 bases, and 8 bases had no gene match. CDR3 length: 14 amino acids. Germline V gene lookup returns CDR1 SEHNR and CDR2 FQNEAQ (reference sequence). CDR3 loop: CASSHSGTFDEQYF. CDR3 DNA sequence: TGTGCCAGCAGCCATAGCGGGACCTTCGACGAGCAGTACTTC. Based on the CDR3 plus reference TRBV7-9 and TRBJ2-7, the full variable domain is DTGVSQNPRHKITKRGQNVTFRCDPISEHNRLYWYRQTLGQGPEFLTYFQNEAQLEKSRLLSDRFSAERPKGSFSTLEIQRTEQGDSAMYLCASSHSGTFDEQYFGPGTRLTVT.

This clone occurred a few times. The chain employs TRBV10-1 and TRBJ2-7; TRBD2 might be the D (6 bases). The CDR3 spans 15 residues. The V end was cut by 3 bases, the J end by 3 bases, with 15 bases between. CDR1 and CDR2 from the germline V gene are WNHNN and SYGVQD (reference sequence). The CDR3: CASSEGLHPSYEQYF. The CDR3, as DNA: TGCGCCAGCAGTGAAGGACTACACCCTAGCTACGAGCAGTACTTC.

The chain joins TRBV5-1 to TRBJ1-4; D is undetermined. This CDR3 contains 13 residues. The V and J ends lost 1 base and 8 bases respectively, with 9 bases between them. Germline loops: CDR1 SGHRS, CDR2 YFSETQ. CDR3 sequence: CASSLREGEKLFF. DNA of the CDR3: TGCGCCAGCAGCTTGAGGGAAGGGGAAAAACTGTTTTTT. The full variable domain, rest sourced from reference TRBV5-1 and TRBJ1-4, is KAGVTQTPRYLIKTRGQQVTLSCSPISGHRSVSWYQQTPGQGLQFLFEYFSETQRNKGNFPGRFSGRQFSNSRSEMNVSTLELGDSALYLCASSLREGEKLFFGSGTQLSVL.

This CDR3 reads CASSWSHSAFYSTDTQYF. CDR3 DNA sequence: TGTGCCAGCAGCTGGTCTCACTCAGCGTTTTATAGCACAGATACGCAGTATTTT. The chain joins TRBV5-6 to TRBJ2-3; D gene ambiguous. This CDR3 has 18 amino acids. V lost 3 bases, J lost 0 bases, and 20 bases lay in between. Germline V gene lookup returns CDR1 SGHDT and CDR2 YYEEEE. The full variable domain, completed using reference TRBV5-6 and TRBJ2-3, is DAGVTQSPTHLIKTRGQQVTLRCSPKSGHDTVSWYQQALGQGPQFIFQYYEEEERQRGNFPDRFSGHQFPNYSSELNVNALLLGDSALYLCASSWSHSAFYSTDTQYFGPGTRLTVL.